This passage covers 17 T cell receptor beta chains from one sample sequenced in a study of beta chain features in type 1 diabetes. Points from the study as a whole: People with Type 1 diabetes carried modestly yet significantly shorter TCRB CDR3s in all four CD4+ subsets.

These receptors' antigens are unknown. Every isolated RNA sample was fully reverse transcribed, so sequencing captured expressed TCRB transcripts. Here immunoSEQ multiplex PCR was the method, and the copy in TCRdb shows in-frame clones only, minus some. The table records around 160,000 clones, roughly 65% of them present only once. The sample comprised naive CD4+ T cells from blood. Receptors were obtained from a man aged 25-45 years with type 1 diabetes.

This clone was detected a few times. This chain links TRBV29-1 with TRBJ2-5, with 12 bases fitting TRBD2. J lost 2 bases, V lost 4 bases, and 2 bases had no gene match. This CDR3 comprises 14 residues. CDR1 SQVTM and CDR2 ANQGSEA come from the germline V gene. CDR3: CSVGTSGGQETQYF. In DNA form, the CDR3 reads TGCAGCGTTGGCACTAGCGGGGGGCAAGAGACCCAGTACTTC. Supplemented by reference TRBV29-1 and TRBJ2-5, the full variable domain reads SAVISQKPSRDICQRGTSLTIQCQVDSQVTMMFWYRQQPGQSLTLIATANQGSEATYESGFVIDKFPISRPNLTFSTLTVSNMSPEDSSIYLCSVGTSGGQETQYFGPGTRLLVL.

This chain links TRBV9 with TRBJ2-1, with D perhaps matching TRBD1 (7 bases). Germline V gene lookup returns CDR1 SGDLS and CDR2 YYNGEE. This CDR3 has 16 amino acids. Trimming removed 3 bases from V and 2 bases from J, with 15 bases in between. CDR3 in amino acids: CASSARGDRAYNEQFF. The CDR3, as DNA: TGTGCCAGCAGCGCGCGGGGAGACAGGGCCTACAATGAGCAGTTCTTC.

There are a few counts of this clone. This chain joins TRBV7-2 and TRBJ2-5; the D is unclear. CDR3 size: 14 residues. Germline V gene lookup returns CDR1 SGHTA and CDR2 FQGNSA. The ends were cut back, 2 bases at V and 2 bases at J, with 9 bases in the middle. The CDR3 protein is CASSLSASQETQYF. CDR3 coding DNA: TGTGCCAGCAGCTTATCGGCGTCTCAAGAGACCCAGTACTTC.

CDR3 sequence: CASSRSATNEKLFF. The CDR3 DNA reads TGTGCCTCTTCACGGAGTGCAACTAATGAAAAACTGTTTTTT. The V call is TRBV30, the J call TRBJ1-4, with D uncertain. Trimming shortened V by 7 bases and J by 0 bases, and 12 bases separated the two germline ends. Germline V gene data show CDR1 as GTSNPN and CDR2 as SVGIG (reference sequence). The CDR3 contains 14 residues.

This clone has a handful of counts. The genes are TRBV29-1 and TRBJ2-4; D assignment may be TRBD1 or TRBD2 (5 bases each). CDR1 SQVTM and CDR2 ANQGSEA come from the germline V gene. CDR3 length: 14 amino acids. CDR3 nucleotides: TGCAGTGTGTCGCCAACATTGGGACCAAACATTCAGTACTTC. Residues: CSVSPTLGPNIQYF.

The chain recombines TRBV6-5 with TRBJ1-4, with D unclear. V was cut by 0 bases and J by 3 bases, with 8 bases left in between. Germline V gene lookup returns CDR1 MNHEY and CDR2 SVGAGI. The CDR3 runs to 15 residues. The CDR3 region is CASSYSTFANEKLFF. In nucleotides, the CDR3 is TGTGCCAGCAGTTACTCGACCTTTGCTAATGAAAAACTGTTTTTT.

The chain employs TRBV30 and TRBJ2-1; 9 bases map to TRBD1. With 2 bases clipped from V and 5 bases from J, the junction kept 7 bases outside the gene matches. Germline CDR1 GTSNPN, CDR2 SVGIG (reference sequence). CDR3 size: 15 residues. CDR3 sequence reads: CAWSREDRGHNEQFF. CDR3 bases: TGTGCCTGGAGTCGCGAGGACAGGGGTCACAATGAGCAGTTCTTC.

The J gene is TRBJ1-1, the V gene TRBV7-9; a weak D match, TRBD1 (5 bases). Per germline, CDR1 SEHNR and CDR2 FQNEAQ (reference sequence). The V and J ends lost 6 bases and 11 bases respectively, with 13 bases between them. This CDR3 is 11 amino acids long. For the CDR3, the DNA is TGTGCCAGCAGTTACGGGACGGTGGCTTTCTTT. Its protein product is CASSYGTVAFF.

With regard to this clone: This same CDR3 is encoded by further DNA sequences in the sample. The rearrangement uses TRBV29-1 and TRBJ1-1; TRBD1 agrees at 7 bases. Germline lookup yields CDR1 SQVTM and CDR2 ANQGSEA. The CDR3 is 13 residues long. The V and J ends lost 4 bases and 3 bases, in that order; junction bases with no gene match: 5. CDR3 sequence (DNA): TGCAGCGTTGCCAGACAGGGAGACACTGAAGCTTTCTTT. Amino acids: CSVARQGDTEAFF.

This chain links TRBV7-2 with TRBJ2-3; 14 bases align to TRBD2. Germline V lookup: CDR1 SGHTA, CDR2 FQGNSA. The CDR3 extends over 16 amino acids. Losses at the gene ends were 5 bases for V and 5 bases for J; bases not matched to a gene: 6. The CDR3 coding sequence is TGTGCCAGCAGCGCAAGACTAGCGGGGGGGCAAGATACGCAGTATTTT. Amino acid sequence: CASSARLAGGQDTQYF.

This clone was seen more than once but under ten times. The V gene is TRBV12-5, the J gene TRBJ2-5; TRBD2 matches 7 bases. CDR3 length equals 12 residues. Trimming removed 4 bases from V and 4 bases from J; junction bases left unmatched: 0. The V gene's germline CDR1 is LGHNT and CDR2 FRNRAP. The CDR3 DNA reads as TGTGCTAGTGGTTCGGGGGGAGAGACCCAGTACTTC. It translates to CASGSGGETQYF.

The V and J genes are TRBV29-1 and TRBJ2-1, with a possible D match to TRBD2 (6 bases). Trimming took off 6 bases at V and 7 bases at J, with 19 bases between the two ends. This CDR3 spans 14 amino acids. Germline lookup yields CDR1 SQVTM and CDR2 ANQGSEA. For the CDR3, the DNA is TGCAGCGTCGGGCCCCCCTCCGCGGGGAATGAGCAGTTCTTC. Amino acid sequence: CSVGPPSAGNEQFF.

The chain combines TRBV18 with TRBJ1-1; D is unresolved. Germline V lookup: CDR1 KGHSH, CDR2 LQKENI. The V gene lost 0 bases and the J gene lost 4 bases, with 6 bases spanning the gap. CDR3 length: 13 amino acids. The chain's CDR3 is CASSPPGITEAFF. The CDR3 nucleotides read TGTGCCAGCTCACCACCGGGGATCACTGAAGCTTTCTTT.

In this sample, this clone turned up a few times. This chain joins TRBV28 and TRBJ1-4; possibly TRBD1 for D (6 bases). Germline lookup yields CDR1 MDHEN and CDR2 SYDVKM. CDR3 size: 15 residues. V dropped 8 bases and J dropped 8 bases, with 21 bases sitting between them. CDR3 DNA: TGTGCCAGCCAACCCGGACAGCTCGGGAAGGAAAAACTGTTTTTT. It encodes CASQPGQLGKEKLFF.

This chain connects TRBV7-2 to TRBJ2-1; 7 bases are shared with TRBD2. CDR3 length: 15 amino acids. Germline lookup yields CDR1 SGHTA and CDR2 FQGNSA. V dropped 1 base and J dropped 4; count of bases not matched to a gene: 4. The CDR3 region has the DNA TGTGCCAGCAGCTTAGGCGGGAGAACTTACAATGAGCAGTTCTTC. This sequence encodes CASSLGGRTYNEQFF.

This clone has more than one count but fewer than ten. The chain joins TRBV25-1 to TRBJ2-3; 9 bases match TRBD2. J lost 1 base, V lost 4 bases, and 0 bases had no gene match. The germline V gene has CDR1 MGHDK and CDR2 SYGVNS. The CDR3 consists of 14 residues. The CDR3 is CASSVAGGTDTQYF. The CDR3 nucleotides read TGTGCCAGCAGTGTAGCGGGGGGCACAGATACGCAGTATTTT.

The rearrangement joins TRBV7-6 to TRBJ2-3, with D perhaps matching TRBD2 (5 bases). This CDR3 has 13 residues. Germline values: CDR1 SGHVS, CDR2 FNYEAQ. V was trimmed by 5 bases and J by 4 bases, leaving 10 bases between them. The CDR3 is CASSPEVSDTQYF. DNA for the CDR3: TGTGCCAGCAGCCCGGAGGTATCAGATACGCAGTATTTT.